What follows are 30 T cell receptor beta chains derived from one specimen sequenced in a study of T cell clones after liver transplantation. Produced via immunoSEQ multiplex PCR; TCRdb's table is partial and in-frame only. The sample has under 55,000 clones, roughly nine tenths seen once. This specimen was CD8+ T cells from blood, taken 12 months after liver transplant. The receptors stem from a human patient who received a liver transplant. Part of the T cell pool may stem from the graft donor.

This clone was observed a few times. The CDR3 region is CASSLDRVGPDTQYF. The CDR3 nucleotides read TGCGCCAGCAGCTTAGACAGGGTGGGGCCAGATACGCAGTATTTT. The V gene is TRBV5-1, the J gene TRBJ2-3, with 7 nucleotides matching TRBD1. After removal of 2 bases from V and 4 bases from J, the junction contained 7 bases not matched to a gene. Germline V gene lookup returns CDR1 SGHRS and CDR2 YFSETQ. This CDR3 has 15 residues.

The V gene is TRBV25-1, the J gene TRBJ2-3; 7 bases map to TRBD1. The CDR3 spans 17 residues. Trimming at V came to 0 bases and at J to 0 bases, leaving 6 bases not matched to a gene. Germline CDR1 reads MGHDK; CDR2 reads SYGVNS. CDR3 in DNA: TGTGCCAGCAGTGAATATAAGACAGGGCCTAGCACAGATACGCAGTATTTT. Residues: CASSEYKTGPSTDTQYF.

The chain has TRBV28 and TRBJ2-7; possibly TRBD2 for D (5 bases). The CDR3 extends over 13 amino acids. Trimming cost V 7 bases and J 3 bases, with 13 bases left between them. Germline V gene sequence: CDR1 MDHEN, CDR2 SYDVKM. CDR3 nucleotide sequence: TGTGCCAGCAAGAACGGGGAGCTCTACGAGCAGTACTTC. Its protein product is CASKNGELYEQYF. The variable domain in full, with the rest retrieved from reference TRBV28 and TRBJ2-7, is DVKVTQSSRYLVKRTGEKVFLECVQDMDHENMFWYRQDPGLGLRLIYFSYDVKMKEKGDIPEGYSVSREKKERFSLILESASTNQTSMYLCASKNGELYEQYFGPGTRLTVT.

This chain connects TRBV27 to TRBJ1-4; 8 bases fit TRBD1. In germline, CDR1 is MNHEY, CDR2 SMNVEV (reference sequence). With 4 bases clipped from V and 8 bases from J, the junction kept 9 bases outside the gene matches. The CDR3 totals 15 residues. CDR3 sequence (DNA): TGTGCCAGCAGTTCCTACAGGGGGAGAGGCGAAAAACTGTTTTTT. It encodes CASSSYRGRGEKLFF. The complete variable domain, with remaining parts taken from reference TRBV27 and TRBJ1-4, reads EAQVTQNPRYLITVTGKKLTVTCSQNMNHEYMSWYRQDPGLGLRQIYYSMNVEVTDKGDVPEGYKVSRKEKRNFPLILESPSPNQTSLYFCASSSYRGRGEKLFFGSGTQLSVL.

The count of this clone is one. The chain joins TRBV5-4 to TRBJ2-7, with 10 nucleotides matching TRBD1. CDR3 length: 14 amino acids. The germline V gene encodes CDR1 SGHNT and CDR2 YYREEE (reference sequence). V lost 3 bases to trimming and J lost 5 bases; unmatched junction nucleotides: 5. The CDR3 DNA is TGTGCCAGCAGCTGGGGGACAGGGGACGACGAGCAGTACTTC. Protein sequence: CASSWGTGDDEQYF. The full variable domain, completed using reference TRBV5-4 and TRBJ2-7, is ETGVTQSPTHLIKTRGQQVTLRCSSQSGHNTVSWYQQALGQGPQFIFQYYREEENGRGNFPPRFSGLQFPNYSSELNVNALELDDSALYLCASSWGTGDDEQYFGPGTRLTVT.

The chain joins TRBV5-5 to TRBJ1-4; 7 bases line up with TRBD1. CDR3 length: 15 residues. CDR1 is SGHKS, CDR2 YYEKEE, per germline (reference sequence). V was pared by 5 bases and J by 2 bases, with 6 bases of the junction left unmatched. Here the CDR3 reads CASRHQQGTNEKLFF. Written as DNA, the CDR3 is TGTGCCAGCAGACACCAACAGGGGACTAATGAAAAACTGTTTTTT.

The gene calls are TRBV5-6 and TRBJ2-1; possible D gene TRBD1, 5 bases. Trimming removed 2 bases from V and 6 bases from J, with 6 bases in between. Germline-derived CDR1 and CDR2 are SGHDT and YYEEEE. The CDR3 sequence is 12 residues long. The CDR3 protein is CASSFTGNEQFF. CDR3 in DNA: TGTGCCAGCAGCTTTACAGGCAATGAGCAGTTCTTC.

V and J are TRBV5-4 and TRBJ2-5; weak D call: TRBD1 (6 bases). CDR3 length: 14 residues. V lost 3 bases, J lost 1 base, and 10 bases lay in between. Germline V gene lookup returns CDR1 SGHNT and CDR2 YYREEE (reference sequence). CDR3 DNA: TGTGCCAGCAGCTCCACAGGGATCCAAGAGACCCAGTACTTC. Translation: CASSSTGIQETQYF.

The chain is built from TRBV9 and TRBJ1-6; 11 bases align to TRBD1. Germline V gives CDR1 SGDLS, CDR2 YYNGEE. J lost 6 bases, V lost 4 bases, and 9 bases had no gene match. This CDR3 is built from 17 residues. This CDR3 reads CASSPTRGTGGNSPLHF. CDR3 bases: TGTGCCAGCAGCCCAACTCGAGGGACAGGGGGTAATTCACCCCTCCACTTT.

This clone was observed once. This chain connects TRBV2 to TRBJ2-1, with D possibly being TRBD1 or TRBD2 (5 bases each). The CDR3 extends over 12 amino acids. V was trimmed by 11 bases and J by 0 bases, leaving 8 bases between them. The germline V gene encodes CDR1 SNHLY and CDR2 FYNNEI. Here the CDR3 DNA reads TGTGCCCCTGGGGGCTCCTACAATGAGCAGTTCTTC. This encodes CAPGGSYNEQFF.

The genes are TRBV7-9 and TRBJ2-7, with 9 bases fitting TRBD1. The CDR3 is 16 amino acids. Looked up from germline, CDR1 is SEHNR and CDR2 is FQNEAQ (reference sequence). V trimming: 5 bases; J trimming: 1 base; junction bases outside the gene matches: 9. The CDR3 spells CASSPNFGTGSYEQYF. CDR3 nucleotide sequence: TGTGCCAGCAGCCCCAATTTCGGGACAGGGTCCTACGAGCAGTACTTC.

CDR3 nucleotide sequence: TGCGCCAGCAGCCCCACAGGGGGCTTCCACAATGAGCAGTTCTTC. It translates to CASSPTGGFHNEQFF. The V call is TRBV5-1, the J call TRBJ2-1, with TRBD1 matching over 9 bases. The trim removed 4 bases at V and 5 bases at J, leaving 7 bases unmatched. This CDR3 has 15 residues. CDR1 is SGHRS, CDR2 YFSETQ, per germline.

This clone was counted many times. The chain recombines TRBV7-6 with TRBJ2-3; 12 positions agree with TRBD2. This CDR3 is 17 amino acids long. Germline values: CDR1 SGHVS, CDR2 FNYEAQ. With V trimmed by 2 bases and J by 2 bases, 5 bases remained unmatched. This chain's CDR3 is CASSLRLAGELTDTQYF. For the CDR3, the DNA is TGTGCCAGCAGCTTACGACTAGCGGGAGAGCTCACAGATACGCAGTATTTT.

J is TRBJ2-1 and V is TRBV10-3, with 9 nucleotides matching TRBD2. V was pared by 2 bases and J by 7 bases, with 12 bases of the junction left unmatched. The germline CDR1 and CDR2 sequences are ENHRY and SYGVKD. There are 17 residues in the CDR3. The CDR3 region has the DNA TGTGCCATCAGTGAGAGGATAGGCGGGAGGGCTATGAATGAGCAGTTCTTC. Its translation is CAISERIGGRAMNEQFF.

The V and J genes are TRBV28 and TRBJ2-7; 9 positions match TRBD2. Losses at the gene ends were 1 base for V and 2 bases for J; bases not matched to a gene: 3. CDR1 is MDHEN and CDR2 is SYDVKM in the germline V gene. CDR3 length equals 15 residues. The CDR3 DNA is TGTGCCAGCAGTTTATCGGGACTAGCACCCTACGAGCAGTACTTC. This encodes CASSLSGLAPYEQYF.

J is TRBJ1-1 and V is TRBV13; D unresolved. Germline V gene sequence: CDR1 PRHDT, CDR2 FYEKMQ (reference sequence). The V end was cut by 0 bases, the J end by 4 bases, with 12 bases between. The CDR3 is 15 amino acids. CDR3 region: CASSLGEGEGTEAFF. CDR3 nucleotide sequence: TGTGCCAGCAGCTTAGGTGAGGGAGAAGGCACTGAAGCTTTCTTT.

The gene calls are TRBV5-1 and TRBJ2-7; 7 nucleotides line up with TRBD1. V was pared by 5 bases and J by 2 bases, with 4 bases of the junction left unmatched. Germline-derived CDR1 and CDR2 are SGHRS and YFSETQ. This CDR3 comprises 13 residues. CDR3 loop: CASRNTGAYEQYF. The CDR3 DNA is TGCGCCAGCAGGAATACAGGGGCCTACGAGCAGTACTTC.

The V and J genes are TRBV13 and TRBJ1-2; no definite D call. This CDR3 contains 15 residues. Germline V lookup: CDR1 PRHDT, CDR2 FYEKMQ (reference sequence). V shed 0 bases and J shed 4 bases, with 12 bases lying between them. CDR3 sequence: CASSLGPRQVYGYTF. DNA for the CDR3: TGTGCCAGCAGCTTAGGTCCCAGGCAAGTCTATGGCTACACCTTC.

The rearrangement uses TRBV27 and TRBJ1-1; D gene unclear. The length of the CDR3 is 13 residues. Trimming removed 0 bases from V and 9 bases from J, with 11 bases in between. The germline CDR1 and CDR2 sequences are MNHEY and SMNVEV (reference sequence). The CDR3 loop is CASSLSYRAKAFF. The CDR3 DNA sequence: TGTGCCAGCAGTTTATCGTACCGGGCCAAAGCTTTCTTT.

V and J are TRBV4-3 and TRBJ1-5; D remains ambiguous. V shed 0 bases and J shed 6 bases, with 6 bases lying between them. The CDR3 runs to 13 residues. Per germline, CDR1 LGHNA and CDR2 YSLEER. CDR3 DNA sequence: TGCGCCAGCAGCCAAGATCTAGGTCAGCCCCAGCATTTT. Protein: CASSQDLGQPQHF.

This clone was seen a few times. The CDR3 reads CASSRGGGGTEAFF. The CDR3 nucleotides are TGTGCCAGCAGCCGAGGGGGGGGAGGCACTGAAGCTTTCTTT. This chain uses TRBV11-2 with TRBJ1-1; TRBD1 is a possible D gene (6 bases). Germline values: CDR1 SGHAT, CDR2 FQNNGV. Between the trimmed V and J ends, which lost 5 bases and 4 bases, there was a span of 14 bases. The length of the CDR3 is 14 residues. The variable domain in full, with the rest retrieved from reference TRBV11-2 and TRBJ1-1, is EAGVAQSPRYKIIEKRQSVAFWCNPISGHATLYWYQQILGQGPKLLIQFQNNGVVDDSQLPKDRFSAERLKGVDSTLKIQPAKLEDSAVYLCASSRGGGGTEAFFGQGTRLTVV.

DNA for the CDR3: TGTGCCTGGAATGGGGGCGAGGGGAGCGGGGAGCTGTTTTTT. It specifies CAWNGGEGSGELFF. V is TRBV30 and J is TRBJ2-2; perhaps TRBD1 as D (6 bases). This CDR3 is built from 14 residues. The V end lost 4 bases, the J end lost 7 bases, and 16 bases lay between the germline ends. CDR1 and CDR2 (germline): GTSNPN, SVGIG (reference sequence). The full variable domain, rest sourced from reference TRBV30 and TRBJ2-2, is SQTIHQWPATLVQPVGSPLSLECTVEGTSNPNLYWYRQAAGRGLQLLFYSVGIGQISSEVPQNLSASRPQDRQFILSSKKLLLSDSGFYLCAWNGGEGSGELFFGEGSRLTVL.

The chain couples TRBV4-2 to TRBJ1-1; D remains ambiguous. V shed 4 bases and J shed 9 bases, with 12 bases lying between them. This CDR3 has 12 residues. Germline lookup yields CDR1 LGHNA and CDR2 YNFKEQ. CDR3 sequence reads: CASSLGRAKAFF. CDR3 coding DNA: TGTGCCAGCAGCCTTGGACGGGCTAAAGCTTTCTTT.

The V call is TRBV6-7, the J call TRBJ1-1; D remains ambiguous. TRBV6-7 is an ORF, with its function uncertain. Trimming cost V 6 bases and J 1 base, with 15 bases left between them. The CDR3 contains 15 residues. DNA for the CDR3: TGTGCCAGCAGCCCCGAAGGAGTTTGGAACACTGAAGCTTTCTTT. Amino acid sequence: CASSPEGVWNTEAFF.

This clone was observed a single time. CDR3 bases: TGTGCCAGCAGCTTAGGCGGGAGGGCCCAAGATACGCAGTATTTT. Encoded protein: CASSLGGRAQDTQYF. The chain uses TRBV7-3 and TRBJ2-3, with 9 nucleotides matching TRBD2. Germline CDR1 is SGHTA and CDR2 is FQGTGA. V shed 2 bases, J shed 5 bases, and the junction held 5 bases outside the gene matches. The CDR3 is 15 amino acids.

This clone was detected a few times. The junction and the germline gene differ at one end; a read error may be behind it. This chain links TRBV7-9 with TRBJ2-7; 12 bases fit TRBD1. This CDR3 has 15 residues. Germline lookup yields CDR1 SEHNR and CDR2 FQNEAQ (reference sequence). The CDR3 spells CASSLAGQGAREQYF. DNA for the CDR3: TGTGCCAGCAGCCTAGCGGGACAGGGGGCACGTGAGCAGTACTTC.

J is TRBJ2-3 and V is TRBV9; D is unresolved. The CDR3 totals 13 residues. V lost 3 bases and J lost 3, with 8 bases in between. Germline values: CDR1 SGDLS, CDR2 YYNGEE. CDR3 DNA sequence: TGTGCCAGCAGCGCGTTGGGGACAGATACGCAGTATTTT. Translating gives CASSALGTDTQYF.

The chain joins TRBV30 to TRBJ1-1; no reliable D call. Per the germline V gene, CDR1 is GTSNPN and CDR2 is SVGIG (reference sequence). Between the trimmed V and J ends, which lost 0 bases and 6 bases, there was a span of 5 bases. The CDR3 is made up of 11 amino acids. The CDR3: CAWSVLAEAFF. The CDR3 nucleotides are TGTGCCTGGAGTGTACTAGCTGAAGCTTTCTTT.

The chain carries TRBV5-1 and TRBJ2-1, with D possibly matching TRBD1 (5 bases). Trimming stripped 0 bases from V and 8 bases from J, with 15 bases between. Germline CDR1 is SGHRS and CDR2 is YFSETQ. This CDR3 contains 15 residues. In DNA form, the CDR3 reads TGCGCCAGCAGCTTGGGGTGGGGCCGTAAGGATGAGCAGTTCTTC. This encodes CASSLGWGRKDEQFF.

The sample holds one count of this clone. The chain is built from TRBV29-1 and TRBJ1-3; D gene ambiguous. This CDR3 spans 12 amino acids. Germline lookup yields CDR1 SQVTM and CDR2 ANQGSEA. Trimming removed 3 bases at V and 4 bases at J, with 7 bases between. This CDR3 reads CSVEGLGNTIYF. CDR3 nucleotides: TGCAGCGTTGAGGGTCTGGGAAACACCATATATTTT.